This TCR beta chain was observed in a study of blood T cell repertoires in COVID-19. Turning to the study itself: From the United States, Italy and Spain came samples of acute and convalescent COVID-19.

Measured with immunoSEQ multiplex PCR; TCRdb has only the in-frame clones, and not every one. The profile covers 150,000 to 250,000 clones, with roughly four fifths appearing a single time and 6.5% to 7% taken by the ten largest. The length of the CDR3 is 14 residues. V was trimmed by 4 bases and J by 3 bases, leaving 10 bases between them. In germline, CDR1 is MNHEY, CDR2 SMNVEV (reference sequence). V usage is TRBV27 and J usage is TRBJ2-4; D is possibly TRBD1 (5 bases). The sequence was collected from a human donor with acute or convalescent COVID-19. The donor label of this sample is uncertain. The sequencing sample was made of peripheral blood. CDR3 in DNA: TGTGCCAGCAGTTCCGACAGACTCAAAAACATTCAGTACTTC. It codes for CASSSDRLKNIQYF.